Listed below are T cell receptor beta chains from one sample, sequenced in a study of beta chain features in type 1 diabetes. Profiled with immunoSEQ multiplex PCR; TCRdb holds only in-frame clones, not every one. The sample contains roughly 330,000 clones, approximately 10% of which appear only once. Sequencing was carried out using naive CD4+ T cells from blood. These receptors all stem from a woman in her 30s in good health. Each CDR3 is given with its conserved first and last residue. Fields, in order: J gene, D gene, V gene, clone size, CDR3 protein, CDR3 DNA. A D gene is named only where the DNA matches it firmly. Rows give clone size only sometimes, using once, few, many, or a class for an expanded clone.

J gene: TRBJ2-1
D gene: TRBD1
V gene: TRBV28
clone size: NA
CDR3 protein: CASREGQVYNEQFF
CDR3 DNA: TGTGCCAGCAGAGAGGGACAGGTTTACAATGAGCAGTTCTTC

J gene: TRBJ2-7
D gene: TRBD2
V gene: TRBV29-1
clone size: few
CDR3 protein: CSVVLAGVVQYF
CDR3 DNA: TGCAGCGTTGTCCTAGCGGGAGTGGTGCAGTACTTC

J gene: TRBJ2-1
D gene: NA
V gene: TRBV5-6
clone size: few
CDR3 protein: CASSLDSQSYNEQFF
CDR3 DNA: TGTGCCAGCAGCTTGGATTCCCAATCCTACAATGAGCAGTTCTTC

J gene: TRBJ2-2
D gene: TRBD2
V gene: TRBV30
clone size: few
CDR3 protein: CAWRLAGGTGELFF
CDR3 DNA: TGTGCCTGGCGACTAGCGGGGGGGACCGGGGAGCTGTTTTTT

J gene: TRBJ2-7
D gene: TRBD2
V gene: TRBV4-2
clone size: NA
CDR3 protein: CASSQDIAGGSYEQYF
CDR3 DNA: TGTGCCAGCAGCCAAGATATTGCGGGAGGGTCCTACGAGCAGTACTTC

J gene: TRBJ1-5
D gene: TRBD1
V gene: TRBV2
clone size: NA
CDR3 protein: CASSVNTGVSNQPQHF
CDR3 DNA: TGTGCCAGCAGTGTAAACACAGGGGTGAGCAATCAGCCCCAGCATTTT

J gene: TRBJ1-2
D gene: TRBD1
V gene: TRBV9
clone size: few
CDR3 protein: CASSGDRAGYGYTF
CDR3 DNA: TGTGCCAGCAGCGGGGACAGGGCTGGCTATGGCTACACCTTC

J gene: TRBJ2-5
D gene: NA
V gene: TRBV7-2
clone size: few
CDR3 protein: CASSRSRGLQETQYF
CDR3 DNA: TGTGCCAGCAGCAGATCCAGGGGCCTCCAAGAGACCCAGTACTTC

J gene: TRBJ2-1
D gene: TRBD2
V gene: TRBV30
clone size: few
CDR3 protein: CAWNFGTSGRAAYNEQFF
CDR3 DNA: TGTGCCTGGAATTTTGGGACTAGCGGGAGGGCGGCCTACAATGAGCAGTTCTTC

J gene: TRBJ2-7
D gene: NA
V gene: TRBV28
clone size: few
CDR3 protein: CASSLGPDTYEQYF
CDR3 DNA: TGTGCCAGCAGTTTAGGCCCGGACACCTACGAGCAGTACTTC

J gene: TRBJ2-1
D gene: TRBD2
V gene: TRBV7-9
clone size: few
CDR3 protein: CASSLGLAGDLFYNEQFF
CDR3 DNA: TGTGCCAGCAGCTTAGGACTAGCGGGAGACCTTTTCTACAATGAGCAGTTCTTC

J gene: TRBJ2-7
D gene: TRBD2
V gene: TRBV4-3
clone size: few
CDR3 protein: CASSPGLAGETYEQYF
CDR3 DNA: TGCGCCAGCAGCCCCGGACTAGCGGGCGAGACCTACGAGCAGTACTTC

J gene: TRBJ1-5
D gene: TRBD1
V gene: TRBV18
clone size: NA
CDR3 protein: CASSPTTGGVQPQHF
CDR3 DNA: TGTGCCAGCTCGCCTACCACAGGGGGCGTCCAGCCCCAGCATTTT

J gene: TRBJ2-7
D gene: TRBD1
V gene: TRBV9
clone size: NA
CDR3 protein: CASSLRQGIGEQYF
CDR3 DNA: TGTGCCAGCAGCCTCAGACAGGGGATCGGCGAGCAGTACTTC

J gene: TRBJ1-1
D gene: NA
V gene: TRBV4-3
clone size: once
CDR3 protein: CASSQLHGGAEAFF
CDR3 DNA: TGCGCCAGCAGCCAACTACACGGAGGGGCTGAAGCTTTCTTT

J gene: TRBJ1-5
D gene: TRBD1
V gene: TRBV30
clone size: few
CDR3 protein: CAWSAGQRNQPQHF
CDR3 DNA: TGTGCCTGGAGCGCGGGACAGAGGAATCAGCCCCAGCATTTT

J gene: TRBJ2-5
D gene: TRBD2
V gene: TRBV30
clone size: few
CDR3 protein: CAWSVTGLAGAGETQYF
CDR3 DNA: TGTGCCTGGAGTGTAACGGGGCTAGCGGGCGCTGGCGAGACCCAGTACTTC

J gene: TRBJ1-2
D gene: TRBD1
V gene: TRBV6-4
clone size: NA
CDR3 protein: CASSGTATQKGYTF
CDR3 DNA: TGTGCCAGCAGCGGGACAGCAACCCAAAAAGGCTACACCTTC

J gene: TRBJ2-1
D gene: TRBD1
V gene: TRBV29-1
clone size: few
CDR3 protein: CSVSNRGRNEQFF
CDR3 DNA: TGCAGCGTTTCAAACAGGGGGCGAAATGAGCAGTTCTTC

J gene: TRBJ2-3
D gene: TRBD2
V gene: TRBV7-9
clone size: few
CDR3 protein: CASSVGGGFTDTQYF
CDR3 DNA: TGTGCCAGCAGCGTCGGGGGGGGTTTCACAGATACGCAGTATTTT

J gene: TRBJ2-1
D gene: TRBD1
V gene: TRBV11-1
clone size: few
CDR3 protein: CASRNDRDYNEQFF
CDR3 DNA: TGTGCCAGCAGGAACGACAGGGACTACAATGAGCAGTTCTTC

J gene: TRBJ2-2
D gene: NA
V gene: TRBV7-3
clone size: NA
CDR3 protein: CASSINSGELFF
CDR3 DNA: TGTGCCAGCAGTATTAACAGCGGGGAGCTGTTTTTT

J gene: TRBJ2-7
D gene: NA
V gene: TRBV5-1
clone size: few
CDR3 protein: CASSLAGAALSYEQYF
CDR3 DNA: TGCGCCAGCAGCTTGGCCGGAGCGGCCCTCTCCTACGAGCAGTACTTC

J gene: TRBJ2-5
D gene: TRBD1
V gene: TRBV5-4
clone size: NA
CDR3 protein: CASSGTDRVGKTQYF
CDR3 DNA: TGTGCCAGCAGCGGAACCGACAGGGTCGGTAAGACCCAGTACTTC

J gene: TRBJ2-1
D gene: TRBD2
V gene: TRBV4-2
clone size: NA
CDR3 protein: CASSQAALAGDPNEQFF
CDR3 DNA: TGTGCCAGTAGCCAAGCCGCACTAGCGGGAGACCCCAATGAGCAGTTCTTC

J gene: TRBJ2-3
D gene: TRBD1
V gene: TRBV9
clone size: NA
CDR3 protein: CASSQGQLSTDTQYF
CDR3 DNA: TGTGCCAGCAGCCAGGGACAGCTGAGCACAGATACGCAGTATTTT

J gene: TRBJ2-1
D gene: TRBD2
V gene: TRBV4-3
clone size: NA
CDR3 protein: CASSRGSGRTSYNEQFF
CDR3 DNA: TGCGCCAGCAGCCGCGGTAGCGGGAGGACCTCCTACAATGAGCAGTTCTTC

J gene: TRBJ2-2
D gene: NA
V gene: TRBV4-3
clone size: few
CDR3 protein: CASSQRASANTGELFF
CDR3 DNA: TGCGCCAGCAGCCAAAGAGCTAGCGCCAACACCGGGGAGCTGTTTTTT

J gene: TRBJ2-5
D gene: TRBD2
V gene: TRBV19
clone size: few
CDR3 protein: CASSMGTRGETQYF
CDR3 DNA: TGTGCCAGTAGTATGGGGACTAGAGGAGAGACCCAGTACTTC

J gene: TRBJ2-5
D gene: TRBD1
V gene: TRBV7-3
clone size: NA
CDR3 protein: CASSSTGAIQETQYF
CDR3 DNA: TGTGCCAGCAGCTCCACAGGGGCCATTCAAGAGACCCAGTACTTC

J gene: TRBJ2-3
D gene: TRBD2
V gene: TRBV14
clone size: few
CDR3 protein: CASSQTSGSTDTQYF
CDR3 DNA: TGTGCCAGCAGCCAGACTAGCGGGAGCACAGATACGCAGTATTTT

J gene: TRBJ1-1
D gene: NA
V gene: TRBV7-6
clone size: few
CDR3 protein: CASSLPRQGGGTEAFF
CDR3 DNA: TGTGCCAGCAGCTTACCCCGTCAGGGAGGGGGCACTGAAGCTTTCTTT

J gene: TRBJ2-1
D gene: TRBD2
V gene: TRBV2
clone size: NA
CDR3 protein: CASHRLAGYNEQFF
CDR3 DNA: TGTGCCAGCCATCGACTAGCGGGCTACAATGAGCAGTTCTTC

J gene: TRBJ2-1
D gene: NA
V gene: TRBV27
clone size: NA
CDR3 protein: CASSRLGQGEFF
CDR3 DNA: TGTGCCAGCAGTCGACTAGGCCAGGGGGAATTCTTC

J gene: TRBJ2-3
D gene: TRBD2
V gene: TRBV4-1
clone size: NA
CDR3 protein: CASSQDPAGLDTQYF
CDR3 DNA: TGCGCCAGCAGCCAAGATCCAGCGGGATTAGATACGCAGTATTTT

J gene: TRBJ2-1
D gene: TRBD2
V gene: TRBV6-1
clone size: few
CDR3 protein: CASSEPGGGPDEQFF
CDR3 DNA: TGTGCCAGCAGTGAACCCGGCGGGGGTCCGGATGAGCAGTTCTTC

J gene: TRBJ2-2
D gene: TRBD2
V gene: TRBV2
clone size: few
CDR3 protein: CASSEEGLAGDRDTGELFF
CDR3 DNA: TGTGCCAGCAGTGAAGAGGGACTAGCGGGAGATCGCGACACCGGGGAGCTGTTTTTT

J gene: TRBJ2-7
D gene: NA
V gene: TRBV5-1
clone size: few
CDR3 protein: CASSLDPGFTYEQYF
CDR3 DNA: TGCGCCAGCAGCTTGGACCCGGGATTCACCTACGAGCAGTACTTC

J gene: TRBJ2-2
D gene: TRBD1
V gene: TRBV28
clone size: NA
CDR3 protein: CATRTGVTGELFF
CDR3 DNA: TGTGCCACACGGACAGGGGTGACCGGGGAGCTGTTTTTT

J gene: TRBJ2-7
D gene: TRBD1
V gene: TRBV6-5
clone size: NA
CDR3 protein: CASSRQGSYEQYF
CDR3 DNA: TGTGCCAGCAGTCGACAGGGATCCTACGAGCAGTACTTC

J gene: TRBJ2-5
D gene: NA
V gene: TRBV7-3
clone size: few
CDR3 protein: CASSDTLLAASQETQYF
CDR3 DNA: TGTGCCAGCAGCGACACCTTACTAGCAGCCTCCCAAGAGACCCAGTACTTC

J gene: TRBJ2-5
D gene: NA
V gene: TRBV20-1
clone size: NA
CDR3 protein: CSAPRETQYF
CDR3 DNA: TGCAGTGCCCCTAGAGAGACCCAGTACTTC

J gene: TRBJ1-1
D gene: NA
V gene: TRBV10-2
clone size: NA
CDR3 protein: CASSRVGGTGAEAFF
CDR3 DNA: TGCGCCAGCAGTCGAGTCGGGGGGACTGGGGCTGAAGCTTTCTTT

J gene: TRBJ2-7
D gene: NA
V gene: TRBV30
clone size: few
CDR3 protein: CAWGTVGGEQYF
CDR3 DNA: TGTGCCTGGGGCACCGTGGGGGGCGAGCAGTACTTC

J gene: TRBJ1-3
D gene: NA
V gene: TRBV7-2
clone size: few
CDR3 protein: CASSLEGTQPGNTIYF
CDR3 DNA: TGTGCCAGCAGCTTAGAAGGGACACAACCTGGAAACACCATATATTTT

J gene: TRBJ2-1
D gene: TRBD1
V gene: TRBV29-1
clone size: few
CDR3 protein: CSVGERTGVYNEQFF
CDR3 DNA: TGCAGCGTTGGTGAAAGGACAGGGGTTTACAATGAGCAGTTCTTC

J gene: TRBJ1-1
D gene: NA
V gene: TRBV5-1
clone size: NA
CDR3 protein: CASSSTGLVPEAFF
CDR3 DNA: TGCGCCAGCAGCTCTACAGGGTTAGTCCCTGAAGCTTTCTTT